This passage covers 9 T cell receptor beta chains from one sample sequenced in a study of Graves' ophthalmopathy and Graves' hyperthyroidism. RNA transcripts were the source from which TCR beta CDR3 regions were amplified. The authors performed first-round RT-PCR with HTBI primers and then a second-round multiplex PCR. TCRdb redid the calling of the multiplex PCR reads with MiXCR, one entry per CDR3 protein. The table includes almost 750,000 distinct CDR3 sequences, 40% detected once. Specimen: peripheral blood. All receptors derive from an adult man with Graves' ophthalmopathy.

As to this clonotype: Being one base from a much bigger clone, this may be a read error. The chain carries TRBV9 and TRBJ1-4, with D unresolved. The CDR3 loop spans 12 amino acids. CDR1 and CDR2 from the germline V gene are SGDLS and YYNGEE. V lost 4 bases and J 1 base, leaving 2 bases between the germline ends. The CDR3 nucleotides are TGTGCCAGCAGCCAAACTAATGAAAAACTGTTTTTT. Protein: CASSQTNEKLFF.

Notes on this clonotype: It may be a read error: a sequence one base away is much more abundant. The J gene is TRBJ1-6, the V gene TRBV7-6; D not certain. The CDR3 length is 18 residues. Germline V gene lookup returns CDR1 SGHVS and CDR2 FNYEAQ. The CDR3 region is CASSLAVGLSSYNSLLHF. CDR3 in DNA: TGTGCCAGCAGCTTAGCGGTTGGTCTTAGCTCCTATAATTCACTCCTCCACTTT.

About this clonotype itself: A read error may account for a junction end that differs from germline. The rearrangement uses TRBV10-3 and TRBJ2-7; D is uncertain. The CDR3 consists of 14 residues. In germline, CDR1 is ENHRY, CDR2 SYGVKD. CDR3 protein: CASSYVPPTYEQYF. The CDR3, as DNA: TGTGCCAGCAGTTACGTCCCACCAACCTACGAGCAGTACTTC.

Here the CDR3 DNA reads TGCGCCAGCAGCTTCACGGGGGCAAAGGAGCAGTACTTC. Translating it yields CASSFTGAKEQYF. The chain carries TRBV5-1 and TRBJ2-7; D possibly uses TRBD1 or TRBD2 (6 bases each). The CDR3 runs 13 residues. Deletions cut 2 bases from V and 7 bases from J, with 13 bases between. Germline CDR1 is SGHRS and CDR2 is YFSETQ.

The chain recombines TRBV5-1 with TRBJ2-7; 9 bases agree with TRBD1. The CDR3 has 14 residues. Germline CDR1 is SGHRS and CDR2 is YFSETQ. V gave up 4 bases and J gave up 3 bases; unmatched junction bases: 5. The chain's CDR3 is CASSIPGQGYEQYF. DNA of the CDR3: TGCGCCAGCAGCATCCCGGGACAGGGCTACGAGCAGTACTTC. The whole variable domain, filled in from reference TRBV5-1 and TRBJ2-7, reads KAGVTQTPRYLIKTRGQQVTLSCSPISGHRSVSWYQQTPGQGLQFLFEYFSETQRNKGNFPGRFSGRQFSNSRSEMNVSTLELGDSALYLCASSIPGQGYEQYFGPGTRLTVT.

CDR3 nucleotides: TGCAGCGTTGATTCACGGGGAGAGACCTACGAGCAGTACTTC. This translates into CSVDSRGETYEQYF. V and J are TRBV29-1 and TRBJ2-7; perhaps TRBD2 as D (5 bases). Trimming shortened V by 3 bases and J by 2 bases, and 14 bases separated the two germline ends. Germline lookup yields CDR1 SQVTM and CDR2 ANQGSEA. The CDR3 consists of 14 residues.

This clonotype has more than one count but fewer than ten. The genes are TRBV7-9 and TRBJ2-7, with 8 bases lining up with TRBD1. The CDR3 has 14 residues. The junction had 3 bases not matched to a gene; V was cut back by 5 bases and J by 0 bases. Per the germline V gene, CDR1 is SEHNR and CDR2 is FQNEAQ (reference sequence). The CDR3 region is CASSGQGLSYEQYF. DNA for the CDR3: TGTGCCAGCAGCGGACAGGGCCTCTCCTACGAGCAGTACTTC.

The rearrangement joins TRBV25-1 to TRBJ2-6; D is uncertain. This CDR3 is built from 17 residues. V lost 5 bases and J 1 base, leaving 15 bases between the germline ends. Germline values: CDR1 MGHDK, CDR2 SYGVNS. CDR3: CASSLGIRSSGANVLTF. The CDR3 region has the DNA TGTGCCAGCAGTTTAGGGATTCGATCGTCTGGGGCCAACGTCCTGACTTTC.

This clonotype was observed once. The gene calls are TRBV25-1 and TRBJ1-4, with 7 bases fitting TRBD1. CDR1 and CDR2 from the germline V gene are MGHDK and SYGVNS. Trimming at V came to 8 bases and at J to 7 bases, leaving 7 bases not matched to a gene. The CDR3 covers 13 residues. The CDR3 DNA follows: TGTGCCAGCGTTTCAGGGGGAAGTGAAAAACTGTTTTTT. Its protein product is CASVSGGSEKLFF.